This T cell receptor beta chain originates from a study of radiation and T cells in renal cell carcinoma. Points from the study as a whole: Pretreatment tumor biopsies were lacking, so baseline clonotypes are unknown.

The germline V gene has CDR1 KGHSH and CDR2 LQKENI. Trimming took 3 bases from V and 0 from J; bases not matched to a gene: 3. The CDR3 length is 15 residues. Assay: immunoSEQ multiplex PCR; the TCRdb copy retains only in-frame clones and omits some. The sample gives 120,000 or so clones, 70% to 90% of which show up once; under 2.5% is in the top ten. Note on this clone: What it binds is unknown.

The sample's time point: blood 2 weeks post-SBRT. The treatment: 15 Gy SBRT to primary tumor, nephrectomy 4 weeks later. Serial blood draws occurred at baseline and 2 and 4 weeks post-SBRT. The tumor was a clear cell renal cell carcinoma. The TCR originated in a woman in her fifties or sixties with renal cell carcinoma. The specimen was blood, collected from a patient whose treatment included radiotherapy and nephrectomy. The genes are TRBV18 and TRBJ2-7; 9 positions agree with TRBD1. The CDR3 loop reads CASSPTGGFSYEQYF. For the CDR3, the DNA is TGTGCCAGCTCACCTACAGGGGGCTTCTCCTACGAGCAGTACTTC.